These 7 T cell receptor beta chains share one sample of origin, sequenced in a study of blood T cell repertoires in COVID-19. Method: immunoSEQ multiplex PCR; TCRdb's copy keeps in-frame clones and lacks some. The sample lists some 210,000 clones, roughly nine tenths occurring once. What was sequenced was peripheral blood. These receptors were obtained from a man aged 55 to 70 with COVID-19, enrolled during active disease.

This clone has just a few counts. The V and J genes are TRBV27 and TRBJ2-5; 12 positions agree with TRBD2. This CDR3 is built from 16 residues. With 6 bases clipped from V and 5 bases from J, the junction kept 10 bases outside the gene matches. Looked up from germline, CDR1 is MNHEY and CDR2 is SMNVEV (reference sequence). The CDR3 nucleotides are TGTGCCAGCAGCCCCCCAAGACTAGCGGGAGTGGAGACCCAGTACTTC. It is translated as CASSPPRLAGVETQYF.

The rearrangement links TRBV7-9 to TRBJ1-5, with D hard to call. Germline V lookup: CDR1 SEHNR, CDR2 FQNEAQ (reference sequence). The CDR3 extends over 14 amino acids. With 0 bases removed from V and 5 bases from J, the gap between germline ends came to 8 bases. CDR3 protein: CASSLASGYQPQHF. CDR3 DNA: TGTGCCAGCAGCTTAGCGTCAGGTTATCAGCCCCAGCATTTT.

This clone was seen just once. The chain uses TRBV2 and TRBJ2-3; 10 bases align to TRBD1. The germline gives CDR1 SNHLY, CDR2 FYNNEI. The trim removed 5 bases at V and 6 bases at J, leaving 8 bases unmatched. CDR3 length: 15 amino acids. CDR3 in DNA: TGTGCCAGCAGTACCGGGACAGGGGTACTGGATACGCAGTATTTT. It encodes CASSTGTGVLDTQYF.

V usage is TRBV7-2 and J usage is TRBJ1-1; 8 nucleotides match TRBD1. V was pared by 5 bases and J by 1 base, with 6 bases of the junction left unmatched. Per the germline V gene, CDR1 is SGHTA and CDR2 is FQGNSA. This CDR3 contains 15 residues. The CDR3 spells CASSAEDRENTEAFF. CDR3 coding DNA: TGTGCCAGCAGCGCGGAGGACAGGGAGAACACTGAAGCTTTCTTT.

This chain uses TRBV6-5 with TRBJ1-2, with TRBD1 identical over 7 bases. This CDR3 comprises 13 residues. Per germline, CDR1 MNHEY and CDR2 SVGAGI. The trim removed 6 bases at V and 8 bases at J, leaving 9 bases unmatched. For the CDR3, the DNA is TGTGCCAGCAGACGGACAGGCCGCCCAGGCTACACCTTC. Translation gives CASRRTGRPGYTF.

This chain links TRBV10-3 with TRBJ2-3; 11 bases agree with TRBD1. This CDR3 has 16 amino acids. The germline V gene encodes CDR1 ENHRY and CDR2 SYGVKD. The V and J ends lost 5 bases and 4 bases, in that order; junction bases with no gene match: 8. The CDR3 region is CAISSRTGGYADTQYF. Here the CDR3 DNA reads TGTGCCATCAGTTCCCGGACAGGGGGCTATGCAGATACGCAGTATTTT.

The chain links TRBV24-1 to TRBJ2-7; 7 nucleotides line up with TRBD1. CDR3 size: 19 residues. The ends lost 1 base at V and 4 bases at J; junction bases unmatched: 18. Germline lookup yields CDR1 KGHDR and CDR2 SFDVKD. CDR3 sequence: CATSDFWDRYTRQAYEQYF. The CDR3 nucleotides are TGTGCCACCAGTGATTTCTGGGACAGATATACGAGGCAGGCATACGAGCAGTACTTC.